The 21 T cell receptor beta chains below come from one sample, sequenced in a study of Tregs in tolerant kidney transplant recipients. The method was immunoSEQ multiplex PCR; TCRdb's version includes in-frame clones alone and lacks a portion of them. Here the sample spans around 77,000 clones, 95% to 98% being singletons. Sample: CD4+ T cells from blood, taken before the transplant. These TCRs come from a human donor who received a combined kidney and bone marrow transplant.

This CDR3 reads CASSLVGQGAETQYF. The CDR3 coding sequence is TGTGCCAGCAGCTTGGTTGGACAGGGGGCCGAGACCCAGTACTTC. The J gene is TRBJ2-5, the V gene TRBV5-5, with 11 bases aligning to TRBD1. V lost 0 bases, J lost 5 bases, and 3 bases stayed unmatched. CDR1 and CDR2 (germline): SGHKS, YYEKEE (reference sequence). This CDR3 comprises 15 residues.

V and J are TRBV2 and TRBJ2-3; D gene uncertain. The CDR3 spans 12 residues. Trimming pared 1 base from V and 6 bases from J, leaving 5 bases between. Germline assignment: CDR1 SNHLY and CDR2 FYNNEI. The CDR3 protein is CASSEGSDTQYF. CDR3 nucleotides: TGTGCCAGCAGTGAAGGGAGTGATACGCAGTATTTT.

This clone was found a few times. The V call is TRBV6-6, the J call TRBJ2-1; 9 positions match TRBD2. The germline V gene has CDR1 MNHNY and CDR2 SVGAGI (reference sequence). J gave up 7 bases and V 2 bases, and 6 bases lay outside the gene matches. The CDR3 loop spans 15 amino acids. In DNA, the CDR3 is TGTGCCAGCAGTTACCCGGCTAGCGGGAAGAATGAGCAGTTCTTC. Amino acids: CASSYPASGKNEQFF.

J is TRBJ2-5 and V is TRBV5-4; weak D call: TRBD2 (6 bases). Trimming removed 4 bases at V and 7 bases at J, with 20 bases between. Germline CDR1 SGHNT, CDR2 YYREEE (reference sequence). CDR3 size: 15 residues. As DNA, the CDR3 is TGTGCCAGCAGCCCCGAGACTAGGCTCCCGGGGACCCAGTACTTC. Translated: CASSPETRLPGTQYF. The full variable domain, completed using reference TRBV5-4 and TRBJ2-5, is ETGVTQSPTHLIKTRGQQVTLRCSSQSGHNTVSWYQQALGQGPQFIFQYYREEENGRGNFPPRFSGLQFPNYSSELNVNALELDDSALYLCASSPETRLPGTQYFGPGTRLLVL.

This clone was observed once. The rearrangement joins TRBV19 to TRBJ2-1, with 8 nucleotides matching TRBD2. Germline CDR1 and CDR2: LNHDA and SQIVND (reference sequence). Trimming cost V 5 bases and J 8 bases; bases outside gene matches: 14. The CDR3 has 16 amino acids. The CDR3: CASSPAGTRGFDEQFF. The CDR3 region has the DNA TGTGCCAGTAGTCCCGCCGGGACTAGGGGGTTTGATGAGCAGTTCTTC.

The gene calls are TRBV6-1 and TRBJ1-6, with D tentatively TRBD1 (6 bases). Trimming pared 4 bases from V and 6 bases from J, leaving 13 bases between. Germline V gene data show CDR1 as MNHNS and CDR2 as SASEGT. The CDR3 spans 15 residues. The chain's CDR3 is CASSARTGSNSPLHF. CDR3 nucleotides: TGTGCCAGCAGTGCACGAACAGGGAGTAATTCACCCCTCCACTTT.

The chain is built from TRBV7-6 and TRBJ2-3; 9 nucleotides match TRBD2. The germline gives CDR1 SGHVS, CDR2 FNYEAQ. J was trimmed by 5 bases and V by 5 bases; bases with no gene match: 11. There are 16 residues in the CDR3. The CDR3 DNA sequence: TGTGCCAGCAGCCACTGGCGGGGGGGGCCTGGAGATACGCAGTATTTT. This gives the protein CASSHWRGGPGDTQYF.

The rearrangement links TRBV29-1 to TRBJ1-1; the match to TRBD1 covers 9 bases. Germline V CDR1 and CDR2: SQVTM, ANQGSEA. V lost 6 bases to trimming and J lost 1 base; unmatched junction nucleotides: 6. The CDR3 loop spans 14 amino acids. The DNA of the CDR3 is TGCAGCGTCCTGAGGGACAGGGAGAACACTGAAGCTTTCTTT. Its translation: CSVLRDRENTEAFF.

The rearrangement links TRBV4-2 to TRBJ2-1; D gene ambiguous. Germline V CDR1 and CDR2: LGHNA, YNFKEQ. This CDR3 has 14 residues. V shed 3 bases and J shed 5 bases, with 11 bases lying between them. In nucleotides, the CDR3 is TGTGCCAGCAGCCACCGCGGTGTCGACAATGAGCAGTTCTTC. It specifies CASSHRGVDNEQFF.

The chain carries TRBV10-3 and TRBJ1-1, with a weak D call TRBD1 (6 bases). Trimming took off 0 bases at V and 3 bases at J, with 14 bases between the two ends. The V gene's germline CDR1 is ENHRY and CDR2 SYGVKD. The CDR3 totals 16 residues. The CDR3 protein is CAISESKTGRDTEAFF. CDR3 DNA: TGTGCCATCAGTGAGTCGAAAACAGGGAGGGACACTGAAGCTTTCTTT.

This clone appeared once. This sequence joins TRBV20-1 and TRBJ1-2, with D unresolved. V shed 2 bases and J shed 7 bases, with 8 bases lying between them. Germline CDR1 and CDR2: DFQATT and SNEGSKA (reference sequence). The CDR3 length is 11 residues. CDR3 protein: CSARQLSGYTF. The CDR3 DNA is TGCAGTGCTAGACAGTTATCTGGCTACACCTTC.

This clone was detected only once. The J gene is TRBJ1-2, the V gene TRBV2, with D possibly being TRBD1 (5 bases). The V end lost 5 bases, the J end lost 5 bases, and 21 bases lay between the germline ends. Germline V gene data show CDR1 as SNHLY and CDR2 as FYNNEI. The CDR3 covers 16 residues. The CDR3 coding sequence is TGTGCCAGCAGTCCGCTGACAGCTGAGCCACCTTATGGCTACACCTTC. As protein: CASSPLTAEPPYGYTF. The full variable domain, completed using reference TRBV2 and TRBJ1-2, is EPEVTQTPSHQVTQMGQEVILRCVPISNHLYFYWYRQILGQKVEFLVSFYNNEISEKSEIFDDQFSVERPDGSNFTLKIRSTKLEDSAMYFCASSPLTAEPPYGYTFGSGTRLTVV.

V is TRBV4-1 and J is TRBJ1-1; 8 positions agree with TRBD1. The V gene end was trimmed by 0 bases and the J gene end by 3 bases; junction bases not matched to a gene: 6. Looked up from germline, CDR1 is MGHRA and CDR2 is YSYEKL. This CDR3 has 16 residues. CDR3 residues: CASSQDNTGGDTEAFF. CDR3 nucleotides: TGCGCCAGCAGCCAAGATAATACAGGGGGAGACACTGAAGCTTTCTTT.

The rearrangement uses TRBV28 and TRBJ2-3, with D maybe TRBD2 (5 bases). CDR1 and CDR2 (germline): MDHEN, SYDVKM. V gave up 1 base and J gave up 4 bases, with 9 bases separating them. CDR3 length equals 14 residues. In DNA form, the CDR3 reads TGTGCCAGCAGTTTATCGAGGGTCTCAGATACGCAGTATTTT. This gives the protein CASSLSRVSDTQYF.

The chain employs TRBV12-5 and TRBJ2-2, with 12 bases identical to TRBD1. The CDR3 has 19 amino acids. Trimming cost V 0 bases and J 5 bases; bases outside gene matches: 10. Germline V gene lookup returns CDR1 LGHNT and CDR2 FRNRAP. CDR3 region: CASGLVHLGQGARTGELFF. The CDR3 nucleotides read TGTGCTAGTGGTTTGGTACATTTGGGACAGGGGGCTAGGACCGGGGAGCTGTTTTTT.

The genes are TRBV4-2 and TRBJ1-3, with TRBD1 matching over 7 bases. Germline lookup yields CDR1 LGHNA and CDR2 YNFKEQ. Unmatched junction bases numbered 8, after V lost 0 bases and J lost 0 bases. The CDR3 covers 18 residues. CDR3 nucleotides: TGTGCCAGCAGCCAAGATTTAGGGGGCCCTCTCTCTGGAAACACCATATATTTT. Its protein product is CASSQDLGGPLSGNTIYF.

This chain connects TRBV7-3 to TRBJ2-2; D not resolved. This CDR3 has 14 residues. CDR1 SGHTA and CDR2 FQGTGA come from the germline V gene. V shed 5 bases and J shed 7 bases, with 14 bases lying between them. CDR3 residues: CASSLNLEVGELFF. Here the CDR3 DNA reads TGTGCCAGCAGCCTTAACCTAGAGGTCGGGGAGCTGTTTTTT.

This chain uses TRBV19 with TRBJ1-5; D is possibly TRBD1 (6 bases). The V gene lost 1 base and the J gene lost 1 base, with 17 bases spanning the gap. CDR3 length: 18 residues. Germline V gene data show CDR1 as LNHDA and CDR2 as SQIVND (reference sequence). CDR3 sequence: CASSIGGHGFPSNQPQHF. CDR3 in DNA: TGTGCCAGTAGTATAGGGGGACATGGATTTCCCAGCAATCAGCCCCAGCATTTT.

This rearrangement joins TRBV10-1 to TRBJ2-2, with D possibly being TRBD2 (6 bases). There are 13 residues in the CDR3. Trimming took 9 bases from V and 6 from J, leaving 14 bases between them. CDR1 is WNHNN, CDR2 SYGVQD, per germline (reference sequence). The CDR3 here is CASPRRGPGELFF. CDR3 nucleotide sequence: TGCGCCAGTCCGAGGAGGGGCCCCGGGGAGCTGTTTTTT.

The chain combines TRBV7-9 with TRBJ1-1; TRBD1 matches 8 bases. In germline, CDR1 is SEHNR, CDR2 FQNEAQ (reference sequence). There are 12 residues in the CDR3. Losses at the gene ends were 1 base for V and 11 bases for J; bases not matched to a gene: 3. CDR3 sequence: CASSLGQGNAFF. In DNA form, the CDR3 reads TGTGCCAGCAGCTTAGGACAGGGGAATGCTTTCTTT.

V usage is TRBV7-8 and J usage is TRBJ1-2; D ambiguous. This CDR3 has 12 residues. V dropped 5 bases and J dropped 3 bases, with 7 bases sitting between them. Germline loops: CDR1 SGHVS, CDR2 FQNEAQ. CDR3 in DNA: TGTGCCAGCAGCCCAGGCGACTATGGCTACACCTTC. This gives the protein CASSPGDYGYTF.